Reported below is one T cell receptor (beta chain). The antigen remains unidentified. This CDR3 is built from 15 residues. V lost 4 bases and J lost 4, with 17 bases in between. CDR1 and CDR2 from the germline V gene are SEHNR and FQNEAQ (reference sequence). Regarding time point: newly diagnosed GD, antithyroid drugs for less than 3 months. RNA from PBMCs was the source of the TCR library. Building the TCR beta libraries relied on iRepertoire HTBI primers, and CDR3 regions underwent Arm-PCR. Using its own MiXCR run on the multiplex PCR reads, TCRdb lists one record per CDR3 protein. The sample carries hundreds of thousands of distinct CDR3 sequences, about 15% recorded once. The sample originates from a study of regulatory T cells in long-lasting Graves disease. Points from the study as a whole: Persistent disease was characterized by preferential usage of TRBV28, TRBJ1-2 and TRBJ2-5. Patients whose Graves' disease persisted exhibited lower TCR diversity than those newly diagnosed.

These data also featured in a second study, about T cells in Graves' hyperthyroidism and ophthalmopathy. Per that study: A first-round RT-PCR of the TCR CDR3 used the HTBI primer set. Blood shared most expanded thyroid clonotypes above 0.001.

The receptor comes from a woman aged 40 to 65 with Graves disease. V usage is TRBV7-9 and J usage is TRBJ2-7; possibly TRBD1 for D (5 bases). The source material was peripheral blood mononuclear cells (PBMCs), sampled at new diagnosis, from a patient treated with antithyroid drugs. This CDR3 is CASSSSPQGIYEQYF. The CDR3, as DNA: TGTGCCAGCAGCTCCTCCCCGCAGGGCATATACGAGCAGTACTTC. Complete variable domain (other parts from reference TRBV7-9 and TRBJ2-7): DTGVSQNPRHKITKRGQNVTFRCDPISEHNRLYWYRQTLGQGPEFLTYFQNEAQLEKSRLLSDRFSAERPKGSFSTLEIQRTEQGDSAMYLCASSSSPQGIYEQYFGPGTRLTVT.